The clone carrying this T cell receptor beta chain occurred a few times. As yet, its antigen is unknown. This record comes from a study of T cells after yellow fever vaccination. Overall study: For low cell numbers, libraries were made with SMART-Seq v4 Ultra Low Input. Study outcomes and limitations: Highly abundant clonotypes carried over from the bulk population could end up in FACS-sorted repertoires as contaminants. It was the secondary response that reached its peak faster, day 5 versus 15, but it was weaker.

For TCR, cDNA came from 5'RACE template switching, which added a universal primer site and UMIs. One entry per CDR3 protein results from TCRdb running MiXCR on the 5' RACE reads. The sample holds under 700,000 distinct CDR3 sequences; roughly 17% are singletons and the top ten take approximately 15%. Germline CDR1 is SGHDT and CDR2 is YYEEEE. The V gene end was trimmed by 4 bases and the J gene end by 6 bases; junction bases not matched to a gene: 15. The CDR3 consists of 16 residues. V usage is TRBV5-6 and J usage is TRBJ2-7; 8 bases line up with TRBD1. The receptor was isolated from a man younger than 35 who received the YFV17D yellow fever vaccine. The source material was PBMCs, sampled 5 to 6 days after the first yellow fever vaccination. CDR3 sequence: CASSPIPRPGQGEQYF. The CDR3 DNA is TGTGCCAGCAGCCCTATACCAAGACCCGGACAGGGCGAGCAGTACTTC.